This section outlines one T cell receptor beta chain sequence together with its context. The antigen is undetermined. The PCR had 60 Vbeta and 13 Jbeta primers. Authors' processing steps: A later analysis tallied some 80 million unique TCR beta chains, about 9.9 million of them shared. Measured with immunoSEQ multiplex PCR; TCRdb has only the in-frame clones, and not every one. The DNA gave D and trimming, while V, J and clone size come from that table. In the table there are 200,000 to 250,000 clones, more than 75% of which are singletons. The data were taken from a study of cytomegalovirus exposure and HLA in healthy donors. Study-level results: In a later analysis, an Asian-associated ancestry cluster reportedly showed fewer N-insertions than the approximately 670-donor mean. CMV antigen specificity was confirmed in vitro for a few CMV-associated chains. TRBV6-2, TRBV6-3 and some other V segments were unresolvable in 87-base-pair reads.

Trimming cost V 2 bases and J 2 bases, with 6 bases left between them. In germline, CDR1 is MNHNY, CDR2 SVGAGI (reference sequence). The CDR3 sequence is 13 residues long. The source is a human donor in good health. V gene TRBV6-6 combines with J gene TRBJ1-1; unclear D gene. Specimen: PBMCs. The CDR3 reads CASSYEGNTEAFF. CDR3 nucleotides: TGTGCCAGCAGTTACGAGGGCAACACTGAAGCTTTCTTT.